What follows are 18 T cell receptor beta chains derived from one specimen sequenced in a study of blood T cell repertoires in COVID-19 (TCRdb year 2020). Receptor libraries were prepared by the immunoSEQ multiplex PCR assay. The source is immuneACCESS, and TCRdb retained only in-frame sequences with V and J called. Part of the clones is not carried over; for the studies checked, unresolved V genes explain less than half of this, and the remainder is unexplained. The sample table holds about 110,000 clones, of which about 90% were seen once. Of the sample, 1% to 1.5% falls within the top ten clones. What was sequenced was peripheral blood. The receptors here all came from a woman aged 25 to 39 with acute or convalescent COVID-19.

This clone was found once. The CDR3 bases are TGTGCCAGCTCACCAATCGGGGCAACTAATGAAAAACTGTTTTTT. Translation: CASSPIGATNEKLFF. V gene TRBV18 combines with J gene TRBJ1-4; D is unclear. From germline, CDR1 is KGHSH and CDR2 LQKENI. Trimming cost V 2 bases and J 0 bases, with 7 bases left between them. The CDR3 is 15 residues long.

A single count supports this clone. V and J are TRBV7-9 and TRBJ2-2; 10 bases agree with TRBD2. The ends lost 4 bases at V and 1 base at J; junction bases unmatched: 3. This CDR3 spans 16 amino acids. In germline, CDR1 is SEHNR, CDR2 FQNEAQ (reference sequence). CDR3 sequence (DNA): TGTGCCAGCAGCTCTCGGACTAGCGGGAACACCGGGGAGCTGTTTTTT. It codes for CASSSRTSGNTGELFF.

This chain uses TRBV11-2 with TRBJ1-4, with a weak D call TRBD1 (6 bases). From germline, CDR1 is SGHAT and CDR2 FQNNGV. The CDR3 extends over 16 amino acids. V lost 1 base to trimming and J lost 8 bases, with 17 bases between them. The CDR3 DNA follows: TGTGCCAGCAGCTTAGCTTTGGGGGCTCCACCCGAAAAACTGTTTTTT. This codes for CASSLALGAPPEKLFF.

This chain uses TRBV4-3 with TRBJ2-1; 9 bases are shared with TRBD2. There are 13 residues in the CDR3. V gave up 4 bases and J gave up 5 bases; unmatched junction bases: 0. In germline, CDR1 is LGHNA, CDR2 YSLEER. DNA for the CDR3: TGCGCCAGCAGCCGACTAGCGGACAATGAGCAGTTCTTC. Translation: CASSRLADNEQFF.

This chain connects TRBV4-2 to TRBJ2-2, with 13 bases aligning to TRBD2. V lost 4 bases, J lost 0 bases, and 5 bases stayed unmatched. Germline lookup yields CDR1 LGHNA and CDR2 YNFKEQ. This CDR3 comprises 18 residues. The CDR3: CASSPGLAGRSNTGELFF. The CDR3 DNA reads as TGTGCCAGCAGCCCGGGACTAGCGGGGAGATCGAACACCGGGGAGCTGTTTTTT.

The V and J genes are TRBV5-4 and TRBJ2-5; no clear D. Trimming pared 0 bases from V and 0 bases from J, leaving 6 bases between. Germline CDR1 is SGHNT and CDR2 is YYREEE (reference sequence). CDR3 length: 14 residues. CDR3 amino acids: CASSLDPDQETQYF. The DNA for the CDR3 is TGTGCCAGCAGCTTGGATCCCGACCAAGAGACCCAGTACTTC.

The J gene is TRBJ2-1, the V gene TRBV11-3; perhaps TRBD1 as D (7 bases). The V gene lost 5 bases and the J gene lost 8 bases, with 19 bases spanning the gap. The germline V gene has CDR1 SGHNT and CDR2 YENEEA. The CDR3 contains 15 residues. CDR3 protein: CASSTTRQGGDEQFF. The CDR3 nucleotides read TGTGCCAGCAGCACGACTCGACAGGGCGGGGATGAGCAGTTCTTC.

This clone was observed once. The rearrangement uses TRBV30 and TRBJ1-4; no reliable D call. The V gene lost 2 bases and the J gene lost 0 bases, with 4 bases spanning the gap. The V gene's germline CDR1 is GTSNPN and CDR2 SVGIG (reference sequence). CDR3 size: 13 residues. The CDR3 DNA is TGTGCCTGGAGTTATGCAACTAATGAAAAACTGTTTTTT. It encodes CAWSYATNEKLFF.

Regarding this clone: The identical CDR3 is also encoded by other nucleotide sequences in the sample. J is TRBJ2-3 and V is TRBV3-1 (or the pseudogene TRBV3-2), with TRBD2 identical over 13 bases. With V trimmed by 1 base and J by 5 bases, 3 bases remained unmatched. The CDR3 sequence is 16 residues long. Germline loops: CDR1 LGHDT, CDR2 YNNKEL (reference sequence). Here the CDR3 DNA reads TGTGCCAGCAGCCAAGGGACTAGCGGGAGATTAGATACGCAGTATTTT. This sequence encodes CASSQGTSGRLDTQYF.

The rearrangement uses TRBV12-3 or TRBV12-4 and TRBJ1-3, with TRBD1 identical over 9 bases. CDR3 length: 13 residues. With V trimmed by 1 base and J by 10 bases, 2 bases remained unmatched. CDR3 nucleotide sequence: TGTGCCAGCAGTTTAGAGACAGGGGGGACCATATATTTT. It encodes CASSLETGGTIYF.

This clone was counted once. CDR3 loop: CASQRQGGTEAFF. CDR3 in DNA: TGTGCCTCGCAAAGACAGGGGGGTACTGAAGCTTTCTTT. The V call is TRBV25-1, the J call TRBJ1-1, with 9 bases matching TRBD1. Germline V gene lookup returns CDR1 MGHDK and CDR2 SYGVNS. The CDR3 runs 13 residues. Losses at the gene ends were 11 bases for V and 5 bases for J; bases not matched to a gene: 9.

The V call is TRBV5-1, the J call TRBJ2-2; 8 positions match TRBD1. This CDR3 region has 15 residues. CDR1 SGHRS and CDR2 YFSETQ come from the germline V gene. Trimming at V came to 5 bases and at J to 5 bases, leaving 8 bases not matched to a gene. The CDR3 bases are TGCGCCAGCAGTCCCACAGGGGGTGGTACCGGGGAGCTGTTTTTT. This gives the protein CASSPTGGGTGELFF. Based on the CDR3 plus reference TRBV5-1 and TRBJ2-2, the full variable domain is KAGVTQTPRYLIKTRGQQVTLSCSPISGHRSVSWYQQTPGQGLQFLFEYFSETQRNKGNFPGRFSGRQFSNSRSEMNVSTLELGDSALYLCASSPTGGGTGELFFGEGSRLTVL.

The CDR3 nucleotides read TGTGCCAGCAGACACGGATCCCGCCTGAGGGACACTGAAGCTTTCTTT. It encodes CASRHGSRLRDTEAFF. This chain uses TRBV28 with TRBJ1-1; D is unresolved. Germline V gene sequence: CDR1 MDHEN, CDR2 SYDVKM. V was clipped by 6 bases and J by 3 bases, with 20 bases between them. The CDR3 covers 16 residues.

The V and J genes are TRBV7-9 and TRBJ2-3; the D gene is possibly TRBD1 (6 bases). CDR1 is SEHNR and CDR2 is FQNEAQ in the germline V gene (reference sequence). Trimming removed 3 bases from V and 4 bases from J, with 14 bases in between. The CDR3 loop spans 15 amino acids. The CDR3 spells CASSFRKGDADTQYF. The CDR3 nucleotides read TGTGCCAGCAGCTTCAGGAAGGGGGACGCAGATACGCAGTATTTT. Complete variable domain (other parts from reference TRBV7-9 and TRBJ2-3): DTGVSQNPRHKITKRGQNVTFRCDPISEHNRLYWYRQTLGQGPEFLTYFQNEAQLEKSRLLSDRFSAERPKGSFSTLEIQRTEQGDSAMYLCASSFRKGDADTQYFGPGTRLTVL.

J is TRBJ1-5 and V is TRBV3-1 (or the pseudogene TRBV3-2); D is uncertain. The CDR3 totals 18 residues. Germline V CDR1 and CDR2: LGHDT, YNNKEL (reference sequence). V lost 1 base and J lost 5, with 21 bases in between. The CDR3 here is CASSQVKQPPRDYQPQHF. In DNA, the CDR3 is TGTGCCAGCAGCCAAGTTAAACAGCCCCCGCGCGATTATCAGCCCCAGCATTTT.

This chain's CDR3 is CASSRGGENTEAFF. The CDR3, as DNA: TGTGCCAGCAGTCGGGGGGGCGAAAACACTGAAGCTTTCTTT. This sequence joins TRBV5-5 and TRBJ1-1, with D possibly matching TRBD1 (6 bases). CDR1 and CDR2 (germline): SGHKS, YYEKEE (reference sequence). This CDR3 comprises 14 residues. With 5 bases removed from V and 2 bases from J, the gap between germline ends came to 13 bases. Full variable domain (missing parts from reference TRBV5-5 and TRBJ1-1): DAGVTQSPTHLIKTRGQQVTLRCSPISGHKSVSWYQQVLGQGPQFIFQYYEKEERGRGNFPDRFSARQFPNYSSELNVNALLLGDSALYLCASSRGGENTEAFFGQGTRLTVV.

V is TRBV10-1 and J is TRBJ2-1; TRBD2 might be the D (7 bases). The germline gives CDR1 WNHNN, CDR2 SYGVQD (reference sequence). CDR3 length: 11 residues. Trimming pared 9 bases from V and 10 bases from J, leaving 13 bases between. The CDR3 region has the DNA TGCGCCAGGGGGGGGGCCCAGGAGCAGTTCTTC. This sequence encodes CARGGAQEQFF.

The genes are TRBV15 and TRBJ1-6; possible D gene TRBD1, 5 bases. Germline V gene sequence: CDR1 LNHNV, CDR2 YYDKDF (reference sequence). The germline V and J ends were trimmed by 0 bases and 0 bases, with 15 bases remaining between them. CDR3 size: 19 residues. This CDR3 reads CATSRDGGAISSYNSPLHF. In DNA form, the CDR3 reads TGTGCCACCAGCAGAGATGGAGGGGCCATCAGCTCCTATAATTCACCCCTCCACTTT.